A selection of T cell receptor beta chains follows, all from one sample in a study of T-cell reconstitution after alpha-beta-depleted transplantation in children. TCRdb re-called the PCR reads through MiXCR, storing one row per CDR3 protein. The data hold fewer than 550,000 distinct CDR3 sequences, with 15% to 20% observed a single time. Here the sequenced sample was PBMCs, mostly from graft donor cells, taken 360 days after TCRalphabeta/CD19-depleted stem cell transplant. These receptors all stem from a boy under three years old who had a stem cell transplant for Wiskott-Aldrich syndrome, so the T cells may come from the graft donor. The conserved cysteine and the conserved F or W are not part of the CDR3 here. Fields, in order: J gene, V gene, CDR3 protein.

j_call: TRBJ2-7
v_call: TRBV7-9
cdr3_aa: ASSLAQTGEQY

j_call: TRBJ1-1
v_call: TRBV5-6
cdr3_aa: ASSLVPGGTEAF

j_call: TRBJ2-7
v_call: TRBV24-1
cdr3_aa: ATSARGYEQY

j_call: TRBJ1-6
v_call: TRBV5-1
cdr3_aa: ASSFEGDNSPLH

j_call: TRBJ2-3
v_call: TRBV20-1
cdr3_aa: SASLGSGDTQY

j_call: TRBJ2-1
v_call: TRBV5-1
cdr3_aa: ASSLTAGNNEQF

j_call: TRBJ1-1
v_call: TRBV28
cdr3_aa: ASSLPPGYHTEAF

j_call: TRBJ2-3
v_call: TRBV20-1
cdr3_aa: SARDRAGLVSTDTQY

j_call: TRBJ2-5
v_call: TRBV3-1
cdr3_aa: ASSYRGRRETQY

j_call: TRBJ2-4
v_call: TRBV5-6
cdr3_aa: ASSLVTAGLSIQY

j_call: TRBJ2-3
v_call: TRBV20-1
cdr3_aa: SARDGGPKSDTQY

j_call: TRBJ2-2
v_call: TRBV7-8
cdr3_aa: ASSSWTSGNTGELF

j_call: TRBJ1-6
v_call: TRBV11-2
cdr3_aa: ASSLPGARYSPLH

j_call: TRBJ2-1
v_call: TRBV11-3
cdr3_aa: ASSLRALVHNEQF

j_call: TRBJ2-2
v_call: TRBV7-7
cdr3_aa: ASSLPSAGVTGELF

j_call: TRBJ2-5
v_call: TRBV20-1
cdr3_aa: SARDKSRGRAVETQY

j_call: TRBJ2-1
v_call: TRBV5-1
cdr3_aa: ASSLKRYNEQF

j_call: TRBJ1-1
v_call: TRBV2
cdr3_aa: ASSGSGTGLNTEAF

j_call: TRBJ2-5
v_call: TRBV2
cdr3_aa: ASTRRGSRGETQY

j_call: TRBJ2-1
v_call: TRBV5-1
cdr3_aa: ASRGGSSYNEQF

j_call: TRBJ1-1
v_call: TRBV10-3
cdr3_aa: AISEERVMNTEAF

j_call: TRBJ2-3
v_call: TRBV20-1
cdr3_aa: SAPKGAGEADTQY

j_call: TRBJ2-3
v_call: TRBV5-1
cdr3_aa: ASSRVVGTDTQY

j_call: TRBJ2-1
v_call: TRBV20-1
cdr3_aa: SATRHNEQF

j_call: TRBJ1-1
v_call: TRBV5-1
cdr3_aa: ASSRPPNTEAF

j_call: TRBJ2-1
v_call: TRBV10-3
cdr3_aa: ATHPYNEQF